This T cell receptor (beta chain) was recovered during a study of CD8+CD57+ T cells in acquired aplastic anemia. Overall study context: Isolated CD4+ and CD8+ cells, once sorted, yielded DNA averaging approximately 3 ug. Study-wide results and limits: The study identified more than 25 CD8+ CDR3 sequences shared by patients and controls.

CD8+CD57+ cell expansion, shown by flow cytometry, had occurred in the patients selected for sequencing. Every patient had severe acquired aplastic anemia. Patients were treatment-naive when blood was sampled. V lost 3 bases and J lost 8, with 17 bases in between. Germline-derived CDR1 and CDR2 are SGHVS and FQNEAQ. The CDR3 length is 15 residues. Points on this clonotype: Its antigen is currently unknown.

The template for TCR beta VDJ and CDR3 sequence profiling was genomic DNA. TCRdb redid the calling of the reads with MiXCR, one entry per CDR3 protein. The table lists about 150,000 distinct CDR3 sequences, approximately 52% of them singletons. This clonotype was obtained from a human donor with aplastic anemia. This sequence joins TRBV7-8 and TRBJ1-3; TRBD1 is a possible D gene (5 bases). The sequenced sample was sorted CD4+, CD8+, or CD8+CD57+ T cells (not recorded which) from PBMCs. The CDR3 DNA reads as TGTGCCAGCAGCTTCCCCGGGACTGTGGAAGACACCATATATTTT. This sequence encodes CASSFPGTVEDTIYF.